The clone carrying this T cell receptor (beta chain) has a count of ten or more. V shed 4 bases, J shed 3 bases, and the junction held 4 bases outside the gene matches. Germline assignment: CDR1 SGHRS and CDR2 YFSETQ. The CDR3 length is 14 residues. The data were taken from a study of blood T cell repertoires in COVID-19. Study information: PBMCs, B-cell-depleted T cells, or T cells provided the cDNA or gDNA that made up the material.

Original methodology: Quantification of nucleated cells was approximated via reference gene primer amplification. Generated by immunoSEQ multiplex PCR, the TCRdb table keeps only in-frame clones and is missing some. The V and J calls and clone size come from that table; D and trimming were worked out from the DNA. The data show 180,000 or so clones, roughly 79% seen once. The chain joins TRBV5-1 to TRBJ2-5, with 9 bases identical to TRBD1. Sequenced: peripheral blood. The receptor was derived from a human donor with acute or convalescent COVID-19. The donor label of this sample is uncertain. In DNA, the CDR3 is TGCGCCAGCAGCCCCGGGACAGGGAAAGAGACCCAGTACTTC. Its translation: CASSPGTGKETQYF.